Each of the 6 T cell receptor beta chains below was sequenced from the same sample in a study of Ad26.COV2.S vaccination and SARS-CoV-2 variants. Indicated treatment: 15 to 20 received Ad26.COV2.S at low or high dose, single or two shots; 5 received placebo; per-sample allocation not given. The samples were gathered on day 63 after the first injection of vaccine or placebo. Profiled with immunoSEQ multiplex PCR; TCRdb holds only in-frame clones, not every one. This table holds around 380,000 clones, roughly nine tenths found once. Material: peripheral blood, obtained in a trial of Ad26.COV2.S vaccine versus placebo. These receptors were obtained from a person aged 18-60 years who received the Ad26.COV2.S COVID-19 vaccine or a placebo.

The chain joins TRBV4-1 to TRBJ2-7; 11 positions match TRBD1. Losses at the gene ends were 5 bases for V and 3 bases for J; bases not matched to a gene: 6. The length of the CDR3 is 15 residues. CDR1 is MGHRA, CDR2 YSYEKL, per germline. CDR3 in amino acids: CASSLSGTGGYEQYF. The CDR3 region has the DNA TGCGCCAGCAGCTTGTCCGGGACAGGGGGCTACGAGCAGTACTTC.

V and J are TRBV5-1 and TRBJ1-2; no firm D call. Germline V gene data show CDR1 as SGHRS and CDR2 as YFSETQ. The CDR3 sequence is 14 residues long. V was clipped by 2 bases and J by 7 bases, with 15 bases between them. This CDR3 is CASSLSSYSSGYTF. CDR3 nucleotides: TGCGCCAGCAGCTTATCGTCTTATTCATCTGGCTACACCTTC.

The chain has TRBV7-9 and TRBJ1-2, with 7 bases matching TRBD1. V lost 5 bases, J lost 7 bases, and 10 bases stayed unmatched. This CDR3 region has 14 residues. The germline gives CDR1 SEHNR, CDR2 FQNEAQ (reference sequence). The CDR3: CASSAGTERFGYTF. The CDR3 DNA follows: TGTGCCAGCAGCGCCGGGACAGAGCGCTTTGGCTACACCTTC. The variable domain in full, with the rest retrieved from reference TRBV7-9 and TRBJ1-2, is DTGVSQNPRHKITKRGQNVTFRCDPISEHNRLYWYRQTLGQGPEFLTYFQNEAQLEKSRLLSDRFSAERPKGSFSTLEIQRTEQGDSAMYLCASSAGTERFGYTFGSGTRLTVV.

The rearrangement links TRBV13 to TRBJ2-1; perhaps TRBD2 as D (7 bases). V was cut by 4 bases and J by 10 bases, with 23 bases left in between. This CDR3 spans 16 amino acids. CDR1 is PRHDT, CDR2 FYEKMQ, per germline (reference sequence). In DNA form, the CDR3 reads TGTGCCAGCAGCTCCCTTTTTGGGGGGGCGAATTGGGAGCAGTTCTTC. Its protein is CASSSLFGGANWEQFF.

The CDR3 DNA reads as TGCGCCAGCAGTGAGTCGCAACGGGCTTCTGGAAACACCATATATTTT. Translation gives CASSESQRASGNTIYF. The chain couples TRBV10-1 to TRBJ1-3; D gene unclear. Germline lookup yields CDR1 WNHNN and CDR2 SYGVQD (reference sequence). The CDR3 is 16 amino acids. V was clipped by 0 bases and J by 1 base, with 10 bases between them.

A note on this clone: The sample contains more than one DNA sequence encoding this CDR3. The chain has TRBV24-1 and TRBJ2-5, with TRBD1 identical over 7 bases. This CDR3 comprises 13 residues. Trimming took 6 bases from V and 4 from J; bases not matched to a gene: 4. CDR1 is KGHDR and CDR2 is SFDVKD in the germline V gene. CDR3 DNA sequence: TGTGCCACCAGTAGAGCAGGGGGAGAGACCCAGTACTTC. Encoded protein: CATSRAGGETQYF.